This T cell receptor beta chain was documented in a study of T-cell memory formation after mild COVID-19. Study-level background: Each donor largely had its own TCR clusters.

Worth noting for this clonotype: Its antigen remains unknown.

TCRdb fed the 5' RACE reads into MiXCR, producing one record per CDR3 protein. The table has roughly 500,000 distinct CDR3 sequences, just over 20% seen once. Broader study findings: A balance of CD4 and CD8 characterized clones contracting day 15 to 85, whereas later expanders leaned CD4+. Mainly CM and EM harbored the contracting CD4+ clones; mainly EMRA harbored the CD8+ ones. Some responding clones appeared in pre-infection memory, suggesting cross-reactive memory joined.

Germline V gene lookup returns CDR1 MNHEY and CDR2 SVGEGT. V gave up 6 bases and J gave up 1 base; unmatched junction bases: 5. CDR3 length equals 14 residues. The sequenced sample consisted of PBMCs or a T cell subset sorted from them (not recorded which). The sequence came from an adult woman who had mild COVID-19 (a few samples of this study predate the infection). Cell type and time point are not known. This chain links TRBV6-2 or TRBV6-3 with TRBJ1-1, with 7 bases fitting TRBD1. The chain's CDR3 is CASRRRDRNTEAFF. CDR3 DNA: TGTGCCAGCAGACGCCGGGACAGGAACACTGAAGCTTTCTTT.